Below, 23 T cell receptor beta chains from the same sample are listed, as sequenced in a study of T-cell reconstitution after alpha-beta-depleted transplantation in children. During its preparation, the TCRbeta library received unique molecular identifiers. TCRdb re-called the PCR reads with MiXCR, one entry per CDR3 protein. The data show approximately 980,000 distinct CDR3 sequences, about 26% seen once. Sequences were derived from PBMCs, mostly from graft donor cells, sampled 360 days after TCRalphabeta/CD19-depleted stem cell transplant. The receptor set was obtained from a boy in the first two years of life who had a stem cell transplant for SCID, so the T cells may come from the graft donor.

This chain uses TRBV10-3 with TRBJ2-6; D tentatively fits TRBD1 or TRBD2 (5 bases each). V was clipped by 4 bases and J by 0 bases, with 13 bases between them. The germline CDR1 and CDR2 sequences are ENHRY and SYGVKD. The CDR3 contains 17 residues. CDR3 residues: CAISGTGRSSGANVLTF. CDR3 sequence (DNA): TGTGCCATCAGTGGCACGGGACGGAGCTCTGGGGCCAACGTCCTGACTTTC.

The chain combines TRBV7-9 with TRBJ2-7; D is possibly TRBD2 (6 bases). V lost 4 bases and J lost 3, with 16 bases in between. Germline V gene lookup returns CDR1 SEHNR and CDR2 FQNEAQ (reference sequence). This CDR3 region has 15 residues. The CDR3 here is CASSSGLEGGYEQYF. CDR3 in DNA: TGTGCCAGCAGCTCGGGACTGGAGGGAGGCTACGAGCAGTACTTC.

This clonotype was recorded a few times. The rearrangement joins TRBV20-1 to TRBJ2-1; D not certain. Germline values: CDR1 DFQATT, CDR2 SNEGSKA (reference sequence). The CDR3 has 13 residues. V lost 3 bases, J lost 2 bases, and 8 bases lay in between. The CDR3 bases are TGCAGTGCTAGGCCCAGGACCTACAATGAGCAGTTCTTC. Protein product: CSARPRTYNEQFF.

This chain joins TRBV9 and TRBJ1-3; D uncertain. The germline V gene encodes CDR1 SGDLS and CDR2 YYNGEE. Trimming cost V 0 bases and J 1 base, with 8 bases left between them. This CDR3 has 15 residues. DNA of the CDR3: TGTGCCAGCAGCGTAGAGGCCGCGTCTGGAAACACCATATATTTT. It specifies CASSVEAASGNTIYF.

This clonotype was seen a handful of times. J is TRBJ1-1 and V is TRBV4-3; D is unclear. V lost 1 base and J lost 6, with 9 bases in between. Looked up from germline, CDR1 is LGHNA and CDR2 is YSLEER. The CDR3 totals 13 residues. The CDR3 region is CASSQVPGSEAFF. In DNA form, the CDR3 reads TGCGCCAGCAGCCAAGTACCGGGCTCTGAAGCTTTCTTT.

In its sample, this clonotype was seen a few times. V is TRBV21-1 and J is TRBJ2-1; TRBD2 is the table's D call, not checked against the DNA. TRBV21-1 is noted as a pseudogene. This CDR3 has 13 residues. The CDR3 region is CASSKWRGPGQFF. The CDR3 DNA sequence: TGTGCCAGCAGCAAATGGCGGGGTCCAGGGCAGTTCTTC.

The chain uses TRBV20-1 and TRBJ1-5; D is undetermined. Germline V lookup: CDR1 DFQATT, CDR2 SNEGSKA (reference sequence). The V gene lost 1 base and the J gene lost 2 bases, with 12 bases spanning the gap. CDR3 length: 15 amino acids. The CDR3 DNA reads as TGCAGTGCTAGAGTAGGAGGGTTGGGCAATCAGCCCCAGCATTTT. This codes for CSARVGGLGNQPQHF.

The genes are TRBV20-1 and TRBJ2-7, with D possibly being TRBD1 or TRBD2 (6 bases each). The CDR3 runs 14 residues. Deletions cut 3 bases from V and 5 bases from J, with 17 bases between. Germline values: CDR1 DFQATT, CDR2 SNEGSKA (reference sequence). CDR3 coding DNA: TGCAGTGCTAGCGAGGGGGGACTTTTCCACGAGCAGTACTTC. This gives the protein CSASEGGLFHEQYF.

This clonotype was recorded a few times. The V and J genes are TRBV3-1 and TRBJ1-1; D uncertain. Germline V lookup: CDR1 LGHDT, CDR2 YNNKEL (reference sequence). CDR3 size: 16 residues. The V end was cut by 0 bases, the J end by 3 bases, with 14 bases between. The CDR3, as DNA: TGTGCCAGCAGCCAAGATCGTCCAGGCGCGGACACTGAAGCTTTCTTT. Encoded protein: CASSQDRPGADTEAFF.

This clonotype turned up a few times. The rearrangement joins TRBV12-5 to TRBJ2-3, with D possibly TRBD2 on 5 matching bases. V was trimmed by 4 bases and J by 0 bases, leaving 17 bases between them. Germline V gene lookup returns CDR1 LGHNT and CDR2 FRNRAP. The CDR3 length is 17 residues. CDR3 in DNA: TGTGCTAGTGGTTCGCCCTTGACTAACCCTAGCACAGATACGCAGTATTTT. Translating gives CASGSPLTNPSTDTQYF.

The chain has TRBV12-3 or TRBV12-4 and TRBJ2-2; D gene ambiguous. This CDR3 region has 16 residues. V shed 2 bases and J shed 5 bases, with 15 bases lying between them. CDR3 sequence reads: CASSLRFSGWTGELFF. The CDR3 DNA is TGTGCCAGCAGTTTACGGTTCTCAGGATGGACCGGGGAGCTGTTTTTT.

V usage is TRBV6-2 or TRBV6-3 and J usage is TRBJ2-1; the D gene is possibly TRBD1 (6 bases). The V end was cut by 6 bases, the J end by 8 bases, with 17 bases between. The CDR3 has 14 amino acids. CDR1 is MNHEY, CDR2 SVGEGT, per germline. CDR3 coding DNA: TGTGCCAGCAGCCCCCGGACAGTAGTCGATGAGCAGTTCTTC. Translation: CASSPRTVVDEQFF.

This clonotype was detected only a few times. This chain joins TRBV4-3 and TRBJ2-1; 10 bases are a match to TRBD2. Germline-derived CDR1 and CDR2 are LGHNA and YSLEER. This CDR3 spans 17 amino acids. J was trimmed by 11 bases and V by 0 bases; bases with no gene match: 13. CDR3 nucleotides: TGCGCCAGCAGCCAAGATGGAAGGCTAGCGGGGGATGTGAAGCAGTTCTTC. Its translation: CASSQDGRLAGDVKQFF.

The chain uses TRBV12-3 or TRBV12-4 and TRBJ1-1, with a weak D call TRBD1 (6 bases). The CDR3 runs to 13 residues. V gave up 3 bases and J gave up 4 bases, with 9 bases separating them. The CDR3 here is CASSLTQGTEAFF. The CDR3 region has the DNA TGTGCCAGCAGTTTGACACAGGGCACTGAAGCTTTCTTT.

The V and J genes are TRBV7-9 and TRBJ2-2, with 7 positions matching TRBD2. This CDR3 contains 17 residues. Trimming cost V 4 bases and J 1 base; bases outside gene matches: 9. CDR1 and CDR2 from the germline V gene are SEHNR and FQNEAQ (reference sequence). In DNA form, the CDR3 reads TGTGCCAGCAGCTCTAGAGGACTAGTACTGAACACCGGGGAGCTGTTTTTT. This gives the protein CASSSRGLVLNTGELFF.

This clonotype has a handful of counts. The rearrangement joins TRBV6-2 or TRBV6-3 to TRBJ2-3; D possibly matches TRBD1 or TRBD2 (5 bases each). The CDR3 has 15 amino acids. Germline V gene lookup returns CDR1 MNHEY and CDR2 SVGEGT. The V end was cut by 2 bases, the J end by 1 base, with 10 bases between. The CDR3 region is CASSYRRGGTDTQYF. The DNA for the CDR3 is TGTGCCAGCAGTTACCGTCGAGGGGGCACAGATACGCAGTATTTT.

V usage is TRBV2 and J usage is TRBJ2-3; TRBD2 aligns across 15 bases. This CDR3 contains 17 residues. Germline trimming cut 6 bases from V and 6 bases from J; bases unmatched to any gene: 10. In germline, CDR1 is SNHLY, CDR2 FYNNEI. In nucleotides, the CDR3 is TGTGCCAGCAGCCGCGGACTAGCGGGGGGGCCAAGGGATACGCAGTATTTT. Translation gives CASSRGLAGGPRDTQYF.

The chain carries TRBV6-5 and TRBJ1-1; D is unclear. V lost 3 bases, J lost 7 bases, and 12 bases lay in between. Germline V lookup: CDR1 MNHEY, CDR2 SVGAGI. The CDR3 runs 13 residues. CDR3: CASSYITAREAFF. The CDR3 DNA reads TGTGCCAGCAGTTATATCACAGCACGTGAAGCTTTCTTT.

This rearrangement joins TRBV7-9 to TRBJ1-6, with 7 nucleotides matching TRBD1. Losses at the gene ends were 1 base for V and 10 bases for J; bases not matched to a gene: 13. This CDR3 is 17 amino acids long. Per germline, CDR1 SEHNR and CDR2 FQNEAQ (reference sequence). Here the CDR3 reads CASSLVVRQGGYSPLHF. CDR3 nucleotide sequence: TGTGCCAGCAGCTTAGTGGTACGGCAGGGGGGCTACTCACCCCTCCACTTT.

The rearrangement uses TRBV4-2 and TRBJ1-6; 8 bases fit TRBD1. J was trimmed by 11 bases and V by 1 base; bases with no gene match: 7. This CDR3 comprises 15 residues. The germline gives CDR1 LGHNA, CDR2 YNFKEQ. The CDR3 coding sequence is TGTGCCAGCAGCCAAGGGACAGGGAGGAGCCCACCCCTCCACTTT. It specifies CASSQGTGRSPPLHF.

The rearrangement uses TRBV14 and TRBJ2-3; unclear D gene. Trimming pared 3 bases from V and 8 bases from J, leaving 9 bases between. CDR1 and CDR2 from the germline V gene are SGHDN and FVKESK. The CDR3 has 12 amino acids. The DNA of the CDR3 is TGTGCCAGCAGCCACGCCCTGGTTACGCAGTATTTT. Translated, it gives CASSHALVTQYF.

The gene calls are TRBV6-5 and TRBJ2-3; the match to TRBD2 covers 7 bases. The CDR3 contains 16 residues. The V and J ends lost 0 bases and 1 base, in that order; junction bases with no gene match: 4. Germline assignment: CDR1 MNHEY and CDR2 SVGAGI. CDR3 coding DNA: TGTGCCAGCAGTTACTCTGGCGGGGGACGCACAGATACGCAGTATTTT. Encoded protein: CASSYSGGGRTDTQYF.

The chain joins TRBV7-9 to TRBJ1-1; 7 bases match TRBD1. The CDR3 contains 17 residues. In germline, CDR1 is SEHNR, CDR2 FQNEAQ (reference sequence). Trimming cost V 5 bases and J 1 base; bases outside gene matches: 13. The CDR3 region is CASSPGVARDRNTEAFF. Here the CDR3 DNA reads TGTGCCAGCAGCCCCGGGGTCGCCAGGGACAGGAACACTGAAGCTTTCTTT. Supplemented by reference TRBV7-9 and TRBJ1-1, the full variable domain reads DTGVSQNPRHKITKRGQNVTFRCDPISEHNRLYWYRQTLGQGPEFLTYFQNEAQLEKSRLLSDRFSAERPKGSFSTLEIQRTEQGDSAMYLCASSPGVARDRNTEAFFGQGTRLTVV.